One and the same sample provided the 15 T cell receptor beta chains below, sequenced in a study of T cell changes during pregnancy in multiple sclerosis. The protocol was immunoSEQ multiplex PCR, while the TCRdb copy is restricted to in-frame clones and leaves out a portion. The sample lists tens of thousands of clones; approximately 94% were seen once. This specimen was CD4+ T cells from peripheral blood mononuclear cells, taken before pregnancy. The origin of the receptors is a female donor with multiple sclerosis, enrolled in a pregnancy study.

This sequence joins TRBV27 and TRBJ2-3, with 7 nucleotides matching TRBD2. CDR1 and CDR2 (germline): MNHEY, SMNVEV (reference sequence). V shed 5 bases, J shed 5 bases, and the junction held 10 bases outside the gene matches. The CDR3 is made up of 15 amino acids. In DNA form, the CDR3 reads TGTGCCAGCAGTCCGTGGGGGAGGGCCCAAGATACGCAGTATTTT. It yields the protein CASSPWGRAQDTQYF.

This chain links TRBV28 with TRBJ1-2; no firm D call. The CDR3 length is 13 residues. Germline CDR1 is MDHEN and CDR2 is SYDVKM. The V gene lost 4 bases and the J gene lost 8 bases, with 14 bases spanning the gap. The CDR3 DNA follows: TGTGCCAGCAGTTATCCCGCGGGGTCCGGCTACACCTTC. Protein sequence: CASSYPAGSGYTF.

This clone was detected once. The V call is TRBV7-3, the J call TRBJ2-3; possibly TRBD2 for D (5 bases). The CDR3 has 15 residues. V lost 4 bases to trimming and J lost 6 bases, with 17 bases between them. Germline V gene lookup returns CDR1 SGHTA and CDR2 FQGTGA. The CDR3: CASSSSLLAADTQYF. DNA for the CDR3: TGTGCCAGCAGCTCCTCCCTTCTAGCTGCGGATACGCAGTATTTT. Filled out from reference TRBV7-3 and TRBJ2-3, the complete variable domain reads GAGVSQTPSNKVTEKGKYVELRCDPISGHTALYWYRQSLGQGPEFLIYFQGTGAADDSGLPNDRFFAVRPEGSVSTLKIQRTERGDSAVYLCASSSSLLAADTQYFGPGTRLTVL.

This chain joins TRBV29-1 and TRBJ1-2, with D perhaps TRBD1 (6 bases). The CDR3 length is 13 residues. V dropped 0 bases and J dropped 7 bases, with 12 bases sitting between them. CDR1 and CDR2 from the germline V gene are SQVTM and ANQGSEA. This CDR3 is CSVEENRGSGYTF. The CDR3 DNA is TGCAGCGTTGAAGAAAATAGGGGGAGTGGCTACACCTTC. Full variable domain (outside the CDR3, taken from reference TRBV29-1 and TRBJ1-2): SAVISQKPSRDICQRGTSLTIQCQVDSQVTMMFWYRQQPGQSLTLIATANQGSEATYESGFVIDKFPISRPNLTFSTLTVSNMSPEDSSIYLCSVEENRGSGYTFGSGTRLTVV.

This chain links TRBV7-9 with TRBJ2-3, with 7 bases fitting TRBD2. The ends lost 8 bases at V and 0 bases at J; junction bases unmatched: 8. The CDR3 extends over 15 amino acids. CDR1 and CDR2 from the germline V gene are SEHNR and FQNEAQ (reference sequence). The CDR3 DNA sequence: TGTGCCAGCCTTTTTTTGGGGGGGAGCACAGATACGCAGTATTTT. Translating it yields CASLFLGGSTDTQYF.

V and J are TRBV28 and TRBJ2-5; possibly TRBD2 for D (6 bases). The length of the CDR3 is 17 residues. The germline V and J ends were trimmed by 3 bases and 2 bases, with 19 bases remaining between them. Germline lookup yields CDR1 MDHEN and CDR2 SYDVKM. This CDR3 reads CASSFPLGRAGQETQYF. DNA for the CDR3: TGTGCCAGCAGTTTTCCCTTGGGCAGGGCGGGGCAAGAGACCCAGTACTTC.

The chain joins TRBV7-8 to TRBJ2-5; the D is unclear. V lost 6 bases and J lost 5, with 10 bases in between. Germline V lookup: CDR1 SGHVS, CDR2 FQNEAQ. This CDR3 has 12 residues. CDR3 bases: TGTGCCAGCAGGGCTAGAAGGGAGACCCAGTACTTC. Amino acids: CASRARRETQYF.

V is TRBV5-1 and J is TRBJ2-5; 12 nucleotides agree with TRBD2. The junction had 5 bases not matched to a gene; V was cut back by 0 bases and J by 5 bases. Germline CDR1 and CDR2: SGHRS and YFSETQ. CDR3 size: 16 residues. The CDR3: CASSLGLAGDVETQYF. In nucleotides, the CDR3 is TGCGCCAGCAGCTTGGGACTAGCGGGAGATGTGGAGACCCAGTACTTC.

On this clone itself: Other nucleotide sequences from this sample produce the same CDR3. The rearrangement joins TRBV5-1 to TRBJ1-4, with a possible D match to TRBD1 (5 bases). Germline CDR1 and CDR2: SGHRS and YFSETQ. CDR3 size: 14 residues. V was shortened by 3 bases and J by 7 bases, with 13 bases between the two germline ends. The CDR3 reads CASSYRQGGEKLFF. In nucleotides, the CDR3 is TGCGCCAGCAGCTATCGGCAGGGAGGTGAAAAACTGTTTTTT. The variable domain in full, completed from reference TRBV5-1 and TRBJ1-4, reads KAGVTQTPRYLIKTRGQQVTLSCSPISGHRSVSWYQQTPGQGLQFLFEYFSETQRNKGNFPGRFSGRQFSNSRSEMNVSTLELGDSALYLCASSYRQGGEKLFFGSGTQLSVL.

The gene calls are TRBV10-3 and TRBJ2-1; D might be TRBD2 (6 bases). Trimming shortened V by 5 bases and J by 0 bases, and 8 bases separated the two germline ends. Germline lookup yields CDR1 ENHRY and CDR2 SYGVKD. The CDR3 is 14 amino acids. CDR3 amino acids: CAISSRDSYNEQFF. CDR3 nucleotide sequence: TGTGCCATCAGTTCGCGGGACTCCTACAATGAGCAGTTCTTC.

The genes are TRBV18 and TRBJ1-3; TRBD1 might be the D (6 bases). Per germline, CDR1 KGHSH and CDR2 LQKENI. CDR3 length: 17 amino acids. Trimming pared 6 bases from V and 2 bases from J, leaving 20 bases between. The CDR3 nucleotides are TGTGCCAGCTCGCCTATTCCGGGACAAGGAACTGGAAACACCATATATTTT. This translates into CASSPIPGQGTGNTIYF.

The chain couples TRBV30 to TRBJ1-2; D might be TRBD1 (5 bases). V lost 0 bases and J 2 bases, leaving 7 bases between the germline ends. This CDR3 is 13 amino acids long. Germline values: CDR1 GTSNPN, CDR2 SVGIG (reference sequence). The CDR3, as DNA: TGTGCCTGGAGTGTACAGGTGAACTATGGCTACACCTTC. Translated, it gives CAWSVQVNYGYTF. Full variable domain (rest looked up from reference TRBV30 and TRBJ1-2): SQTIHQWPATLVQPVGSPLSLECTVEGTSNPNLYWYRQAAGRGLQLLFYSVGIGQISSEVPQNLSASRPQDRQFILSSKKLLLSDSGFYLCAWSVQVNYGYTFGSGTRLTVV.

This clone has only one observation. The CDR3 DNA is TGTGCCAGTAGTCTCAACCGGGACAGGGTCACTGAAGCTTTCTTT. Its protein product is CASSLNRDRVTEAFF. The chain combines TRBV19 with TRBJ1-1, with 9 nucleotides matching TRBD1. CDR3 length equals 15 residues. Germline V lookup: CDR1 LNHDA, CDR2 SQIVND (reference sequence). V was clipped by 5 bases and J by 4 bases; unmatched bases: 8. Full variable domain (rest looked up from reference TRBV19 and TRBJ1-1): DGGITQSPKYLFRKEGQNVTLSCEQNLNHDAMYWYRQDPGQGLRLIYYSQIVNDFQKGDIAEGYSVSREKKESFPLTVTSAQKNPTAFYLCASSLNRDRVTEAFFGQGTRLTVV.

The chain combines TRBV27 with TRBJ1-6; 7 bases line up with TRBD1. The ends lost 5 bases at V and 7 bases at J; junction bases unmatched: 14. This CDR3 contains 17 residues. Per germline, CDR1 MNHEY and CDR2 SMNVEV (reference sequence). CDR3: CASSKPRTGADNSPLHF. Written as DNA, the CDR3 is TGTGCCAGCAGTAAACCCAGGACAGGCGCCGACAATTCACCCCTCCACTTT.

The V and J genes are TRBV5-1 and TRBJ2-7, with 9 bases matching TRBD1. Germline V CDR1 and CDR2: SGHRS, YFSETQ. CDR3 size: 14 residues. The V segment lost 1 base and the J segment 3 bases; nucleotides outside the gene matches: 2. The CDR3 DNA is TGCGCCAGCAGCTTGTCGGGACAGGGCTACGAGCAGTACTTC. It codes for CASSLSGQGYEQYF.